This entry is about one T cell receptor (beta chain). CDR1 DFQATT and CDR2 SNEGSKA come from the germline V gene (reference sequence). This CDR3 is built from 14 residues. The V segment lost 5 bases and the J segment 7 bases; nucleotides outside the gene matches: 9. TCRdb processed the reads anew with MiXCR; each CDR3 protein has one entry. The table has about 250,000 distinct CDR3 sequences, under 35% seen once. The sample originates from a study of kidney transplant recipient with SARS-CoV-2 infection. The rearrangement links TRBV20-1 to TRBJ1-5; 9 bases align to TRBD1. The sample consisted of a blood sample, taken at baseline and on roughly day 120 from a kidney transplant recipient. This clonotype was obtained from a male patient between 25 and 39 years old who had COVID-19 and was a kidney transplant recipient. These T cells may partly come from the graft donor. CDR3 nucleotides: TGCAGTGCTGGGGGACAGGGCCCAGGACAGCCCCAGCATTTT. Encoded protein: CSAGGQGPGQPQHF.